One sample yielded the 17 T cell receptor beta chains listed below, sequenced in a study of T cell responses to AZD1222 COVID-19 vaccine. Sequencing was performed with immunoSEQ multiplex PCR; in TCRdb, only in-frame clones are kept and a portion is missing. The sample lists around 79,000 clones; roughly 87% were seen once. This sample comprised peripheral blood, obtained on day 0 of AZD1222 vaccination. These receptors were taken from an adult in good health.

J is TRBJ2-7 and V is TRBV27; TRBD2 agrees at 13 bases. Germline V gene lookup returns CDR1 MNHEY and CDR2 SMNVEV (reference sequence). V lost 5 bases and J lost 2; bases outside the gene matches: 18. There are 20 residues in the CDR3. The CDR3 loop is CASSPPPGLAGANVAYEQYF. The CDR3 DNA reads TGTGCCAGCAGTCCCCCGCCCGGACTAGCGGGAGCCAATGTCGCCTACGAGCAGTACTTC.

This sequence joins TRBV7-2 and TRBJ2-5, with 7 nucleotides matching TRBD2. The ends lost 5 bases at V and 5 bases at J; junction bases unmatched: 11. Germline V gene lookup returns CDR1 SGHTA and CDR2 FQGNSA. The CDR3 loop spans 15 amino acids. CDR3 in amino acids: CASSRAGGSEETQYF. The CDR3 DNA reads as TGTGCCAGCAGCAGAGCAGGCGGGAGTGAGGAGACCCAGTACTTC.

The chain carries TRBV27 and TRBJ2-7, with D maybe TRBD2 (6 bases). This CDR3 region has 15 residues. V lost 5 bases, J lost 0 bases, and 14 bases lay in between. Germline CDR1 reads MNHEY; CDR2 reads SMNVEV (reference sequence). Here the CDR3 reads CASSLGLLGSYEQYF. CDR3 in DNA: TGTGCCAGCAGTCTGGGACTTCTAGGCTCCTACGAGCAGTACTTC.

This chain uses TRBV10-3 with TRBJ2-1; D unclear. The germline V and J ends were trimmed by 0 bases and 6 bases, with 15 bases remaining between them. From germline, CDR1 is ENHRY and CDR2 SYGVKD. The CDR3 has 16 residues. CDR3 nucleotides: TGTGCCATCAGTGAGTCTTTGCAGGCCCGGCTCAATGAGCAGTTCTTC. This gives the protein CAISESLQARLNEQFF.

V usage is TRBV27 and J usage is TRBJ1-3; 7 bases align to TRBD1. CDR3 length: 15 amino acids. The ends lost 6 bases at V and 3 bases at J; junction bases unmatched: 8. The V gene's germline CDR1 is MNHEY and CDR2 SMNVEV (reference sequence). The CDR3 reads CASRSTGADGNTIYF. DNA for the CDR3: TGTGCCAGCAGGTCTACAGGGGCTGATGGAAACACCATATATTTT.

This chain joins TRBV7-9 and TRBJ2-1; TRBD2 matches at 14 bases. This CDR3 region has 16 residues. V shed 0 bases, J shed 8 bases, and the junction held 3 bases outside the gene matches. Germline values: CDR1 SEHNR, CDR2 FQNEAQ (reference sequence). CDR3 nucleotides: TGTGCCAGCAGCTTAGCCGGGACTAGCGGGAGTCATGAGCAGTTCTTC. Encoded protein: CASSLAGTSGSHEQFF.

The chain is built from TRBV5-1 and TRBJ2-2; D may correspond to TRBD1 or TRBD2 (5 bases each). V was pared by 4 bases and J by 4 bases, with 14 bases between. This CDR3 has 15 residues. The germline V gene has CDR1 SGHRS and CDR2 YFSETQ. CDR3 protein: CASSKGTRVTGELFF. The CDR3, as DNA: TGCGCCAGCAGCAAAGGGACCCGCGTCACCGGGGAGCTGTTTTTT.

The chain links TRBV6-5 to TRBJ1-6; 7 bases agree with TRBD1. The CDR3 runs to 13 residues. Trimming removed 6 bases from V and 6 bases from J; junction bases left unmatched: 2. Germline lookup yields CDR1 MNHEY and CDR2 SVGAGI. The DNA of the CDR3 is TGTGCCAGCAGCGGGGACAGTAATTCACCCCTCCACTTT. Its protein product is CASSGDSNSPLHF.

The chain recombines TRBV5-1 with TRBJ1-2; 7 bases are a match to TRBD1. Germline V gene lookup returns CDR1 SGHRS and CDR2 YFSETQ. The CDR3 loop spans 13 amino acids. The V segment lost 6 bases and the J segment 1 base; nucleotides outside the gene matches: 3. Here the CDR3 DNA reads TGCGCCAGCAAGGGACAGTTTAACTATGGCTACACCTTC. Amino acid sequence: CASKGQFNYGYTF.

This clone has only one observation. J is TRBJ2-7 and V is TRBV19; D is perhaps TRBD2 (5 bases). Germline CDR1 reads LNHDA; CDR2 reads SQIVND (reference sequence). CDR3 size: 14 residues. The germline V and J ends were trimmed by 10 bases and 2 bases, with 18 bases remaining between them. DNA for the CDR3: TGTGCCACCAACTCCGGCGGGTTGACCTACGAGCAGTACTTC. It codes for CATNSGGLTYEQYF.

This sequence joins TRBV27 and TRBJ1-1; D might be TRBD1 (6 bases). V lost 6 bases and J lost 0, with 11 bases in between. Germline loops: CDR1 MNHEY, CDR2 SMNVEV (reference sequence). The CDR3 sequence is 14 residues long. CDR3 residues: CASRTGLMNTEAFF. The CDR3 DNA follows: TGTGCCAGCAGAACAGGGCTGATGAACACTGAAGCTTTCTTT.

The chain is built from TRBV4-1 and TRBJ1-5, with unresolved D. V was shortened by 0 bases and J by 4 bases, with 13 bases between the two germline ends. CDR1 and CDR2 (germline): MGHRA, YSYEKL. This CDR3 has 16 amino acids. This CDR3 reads CASSQDSPDWNQPQHF. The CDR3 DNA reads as TGCGCCAGCAGCCAAGACTCCCCCGATTGGAATCAGCCCCAGCATTTT.

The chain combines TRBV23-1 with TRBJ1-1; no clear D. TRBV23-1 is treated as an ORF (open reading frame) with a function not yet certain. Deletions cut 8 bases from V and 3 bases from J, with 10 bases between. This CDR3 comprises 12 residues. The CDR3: CASLLNYTEAFF. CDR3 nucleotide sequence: TGCGCCAGCCTGCTAAACTACACTGAAGCTTTCTTT.

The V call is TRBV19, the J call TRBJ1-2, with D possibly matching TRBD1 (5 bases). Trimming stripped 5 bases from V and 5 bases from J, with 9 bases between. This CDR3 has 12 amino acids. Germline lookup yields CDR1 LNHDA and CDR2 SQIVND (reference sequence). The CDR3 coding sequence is TGTGCCAGTAGTGCCCAGGGTTATGGCTACACCTTC. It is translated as CASSAQGYGYTF.

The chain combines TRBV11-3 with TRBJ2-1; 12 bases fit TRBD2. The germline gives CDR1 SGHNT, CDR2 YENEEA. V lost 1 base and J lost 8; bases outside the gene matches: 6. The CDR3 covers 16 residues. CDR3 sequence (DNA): TGTGCCAGCAGCTTAGGTCGACTAGCGGGAGCCTATGAGCAGTTCTTC. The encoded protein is CASSLGRLAGAYEQFF.

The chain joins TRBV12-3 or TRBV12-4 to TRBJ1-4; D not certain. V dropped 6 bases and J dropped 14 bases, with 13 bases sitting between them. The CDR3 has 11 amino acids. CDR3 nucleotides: TGTGCCAGCAGCACCGGTCGAGGGCTGTTTTTT. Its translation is CASSTGRGLFF.

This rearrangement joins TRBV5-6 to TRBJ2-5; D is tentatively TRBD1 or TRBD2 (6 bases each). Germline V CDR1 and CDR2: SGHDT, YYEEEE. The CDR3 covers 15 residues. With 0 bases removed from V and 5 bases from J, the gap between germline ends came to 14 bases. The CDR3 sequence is CASSLAGGQRETQYF. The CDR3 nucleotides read TGTGCCAGCAGCTTGGCCGGGGGACAAAGGGAGACCCAGTACTTC.